This T cell receptor (beta chain) came from a study of OX40 agonist ivuxolimab in advanced cancers. Looking at the study overall: An agonistic human IgG2 monoclonal antibody against OX40 (CD134) was given. A male proportion of 82.7% was recorded, with mean age approximately 64 years and range about 20 to 79. Points from the study as a whole: Expanded clones were, on average, more numerous among CD8+ T cells than CD4+.

The sampling schedule covered blood at baseline, cycle 4 day 1, and cycle 7 day 1. The germline V and J ends were trimmed by 0 bases and 5 bases, with 12 bases remaining between them. CDR3 length equals 15 residues. From germline, CDR1 is SEHNR and CDR2 FQNEAQ (reference sequence). In the case of this clone: The antigen is undetermined.

Profiling relied on immunoSEQ multiplex PCR, and the TCRdb table lists in-frame clones only, not all of them. The sample includes roughly 100,000 clones, around 91% of them seen just once. The chain uses TRBV7-9 and TRBJ2-3; no clear D gene. Sequences were derived from CD4+ or CD8+ T cells sorted from blood, sampled in a trial of the OX40 agonist ivuxolimab. The receptor was derived from an adult with an advanced solid tumor such as melanoma, head and neck, liver or kidney cancer. The CDR3: CASSLALGVGDTQYF. As DNA, the CDR3 is TGTGCCAGCAGCTTAGCCCTTGGGGTGGGAGATACGCAGTATTTT.